A selection of T cell receptor beta chains follows, all from one sample in a study of blood T cell repertoires in COVID-19. Libraries were prepared by immunoSEQ multiplex PCR; TCRdb keeps only in-frame clonotypes and omits some of them. The sample shows under 60,000 clones, over 70% of them seen only once. The sample comprised peripheral blood. The source is a man aged 25 to 45 with COVID-19, enrolled during active disease. The CDR3 runs from the conserved cysteine through the conserved F or W. The order of the fields is V gene, J gene, CDR3 protein.

v_call: TRBV6-5; j_call: TRBJ2-3; cdr3_aa: CASRKSGRSTDTQYF
v_call: TRBV3-1/TRBV3-2; j_call: TRBJ1-3; cdr3_aa: CASSHRGLIGNTIYF
v_call: TRBV15; j_call: TRBJ2-5; cdr3_aa: CATSRGLAETQYF
v_call: TRBV19; j_call: TRBJ1-4; cdr3_aa: CASSMIGEKLFF
v_call: TRBV5-4; j_call: TRBJ1-1; cdr3_aa: CASSFYTGGINTEAFF
v_call: TRBV27; j_call: TRBJ2-1; cdr3_aa: CASSPLSRGYNEQFF
v_call: TRBV29-1; j_call: TRBJ1-1; cdr3_aa: CSVTGQALMDTEAFF
v_call: TRBV28; j_call: TRBJ2-1; cdr3_aa: CASSRVPGLGNEQFF
v_call: TRBV11-2; j_call: TRBJ2-1; cdr3_aa: CASSLEVSSYNEQFF
v_call: TRBV28; j_call: TRBJ1-3; cdr3_aa: CASTANLGGVGNTIYF
v_call: TRBV7-2; j_call: TRBJ1-5; cdr3_aa: CASSLALRNQPQHF
v_call: TRBV5-6; j_call: TRBJ2-2; cdr3_aa: CASSDRDTEHRGAVF